A single T cell receptor (beta chain) is shown here with its context. The CDR3 consists of 16 residues. Germline CDR1 reads SGHRS; CDR2 reads YFSETQ. V lost 1 base, J lost 4 bases, and 7 bases stayed unmatched. The data belong to a study of blood T cell repertoires in COVID-19. The age range of participants was about 18 to 89 years, with residence in about two dozen US areas. Generated by immunoSEQ multiplex PCR, the TCRdb table keeps only in-frame clones and is missing some. The data contain around 130,000 clones, roughly 84% of them seen just once; the ten biggest clones take up around 3.9%. The chain links TRBV5-1 to TRBJ2-5, with 10 bases that match TRBD2. Sequences were obtained from PBMCs or T cells enriched from blood (not recorded which). The receptor was derived from a woman between 25 and 40 years old who had recovered from COVID-19. The CDR3 DNA is TGCGCCAGCAGCTTGATCAGGGGACTAGCGAGAGAGACCCAGTACTTC. It codes for CASSLIRGLARETQYF.